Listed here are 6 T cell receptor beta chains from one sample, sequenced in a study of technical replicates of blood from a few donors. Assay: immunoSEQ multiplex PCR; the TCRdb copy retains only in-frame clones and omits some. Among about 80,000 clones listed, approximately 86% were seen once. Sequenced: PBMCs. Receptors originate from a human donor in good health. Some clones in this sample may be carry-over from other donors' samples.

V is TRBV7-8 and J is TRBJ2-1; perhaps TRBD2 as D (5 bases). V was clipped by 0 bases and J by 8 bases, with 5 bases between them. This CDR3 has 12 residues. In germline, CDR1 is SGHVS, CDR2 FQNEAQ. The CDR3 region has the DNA TGTGCCAGCAGCTTAGCGCGGGATGAGCAGTTCTTC. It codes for CASSLARDEQFF. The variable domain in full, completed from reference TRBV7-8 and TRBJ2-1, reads GAGVSQSPRYKVAKRGQDVALRCDPISGHVSLFWYQQALGQGPEFLTYFQNEAQLDKSGLPSDRFFAERPEGSVSTLKIQRTQQEDSAVYLCASSLARDEQFFGPGTRLTVL.

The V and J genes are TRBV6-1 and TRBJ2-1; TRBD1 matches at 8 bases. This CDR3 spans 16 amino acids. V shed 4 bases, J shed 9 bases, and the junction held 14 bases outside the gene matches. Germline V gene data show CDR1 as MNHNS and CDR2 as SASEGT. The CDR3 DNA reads TGTGCCAGCAGTGCCTTTTTCCAGGGGGCCTTCAGTGAGCAGTTCTTC. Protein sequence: CASSAFFQGAFSEQFF.

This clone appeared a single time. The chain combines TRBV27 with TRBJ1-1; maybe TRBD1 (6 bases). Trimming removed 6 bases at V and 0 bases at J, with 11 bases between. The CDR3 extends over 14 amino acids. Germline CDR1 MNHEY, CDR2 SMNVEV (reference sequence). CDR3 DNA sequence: TGTGCCAGCAGAGCACAGGGTTTGAACACTGAAGCTTTCTTT. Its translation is CASRAQGLNTEAFF.

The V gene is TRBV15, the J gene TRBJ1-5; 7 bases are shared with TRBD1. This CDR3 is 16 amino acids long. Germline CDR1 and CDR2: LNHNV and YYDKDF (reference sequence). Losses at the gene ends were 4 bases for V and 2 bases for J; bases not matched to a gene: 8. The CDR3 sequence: CATSTDRAGGNQPQHF. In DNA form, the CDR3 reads TGTGCCACCAGCACTGACAGGGCCGGAGGCAATCAGCCCCAGCATTTT.

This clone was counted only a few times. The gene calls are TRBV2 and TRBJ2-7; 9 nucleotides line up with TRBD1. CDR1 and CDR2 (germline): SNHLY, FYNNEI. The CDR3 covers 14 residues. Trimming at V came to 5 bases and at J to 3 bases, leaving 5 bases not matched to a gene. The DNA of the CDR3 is TGTGCCAGCAGTCCACGGACAGGGGTCTACGAGCAGTACTTC. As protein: CASSPRTGVYEQYF.

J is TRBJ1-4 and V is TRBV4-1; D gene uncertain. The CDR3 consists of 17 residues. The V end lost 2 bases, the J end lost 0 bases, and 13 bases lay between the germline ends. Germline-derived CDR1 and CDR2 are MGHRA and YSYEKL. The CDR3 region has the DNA TGCGCCAGCAGCCAAAGAGACTTTGCCTCAACTAATGAAAAACTGTTTTTT. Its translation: CASSQRDFASTNEKLFF.